The clone carrying this T cell receptor (beta chain) occurred a few times. Repertoires were generated with immunoSEQ multiplex PCR, while TCRdb's copy carries only in-frame clones and drops some. The sample holds over 350,000 clones, around 95% seen once. This specimen comes from a study of shared T cell receptors in the human thymus. The CDR3 runs 14 residues. Deletions cut 0 bases from V and 1 base from J, with 7 bases between. Germline V lookup: CDR1 SGHNT, CDR2 YYREEE (reference sequence). Sequenced input: thymocytes. This chain uses TRBV5-4 with TRBJ2-5; D is ambiguous. The sequence was obtained from a human donor. CDR3 DNA sequence: TGTGCCAGCAGCTTGGATCCCCTCCAAGAGACCCAGTACTTC. The encoded protein is CASSLDPLQETQYF.